These T cell receptor beta chains were read from a single sample in a study of ipilimumab plus nivolumab after autologous stem cell transplantation. The data were produced by immunoSEQ multiplex PCR, yet TCRdb's version contains in-frame clones alone and is incomplete. The sample includes about 84,000 clones, nearly 85% of them seen just once. The material was PBMCs, obtained in a trial of ipilimumab plus nivolumab as post-transplant consolidation. The receptor set was obtained from a male donor with diffuse large B-cell lymphoma. Each CDR3 is given with its conserved first and last residue. The order of the fields is CDR3 protein, CDR3 DNA, V gene, clone size, J gene, D gene. D genes are given only for firm matches. Only some rows state a clone size, as once, few, many or a class for expanded clones.

CDR3: CASSPRDRGGEKLFF
DNA: TGTGCCAGCAGCCCCAGGGACAGGGGAGGGGAAAAACTGTTTTTT
V: TRBV5-5
size: few
J: TRBJ1-4
D: TRBD1

CDR3: CASSKGGFWYEQYF
DNA: TGTGCCAGCAGCAAAGGGGGCTTTTGGTACGAGCAGTACTTC
V: TRBV21-1
size: NA
J: TRBJ2-7
D: NA

CDR3: CSVDILAKHF
DNA: TGCAGCGTTGATATCCTAGCTAAGCACTTC
V: TRBV29-1
size: once
J: TRBJ2-5
D: NA

CDR3: CASSLGGQLNYGYTF
DNA: TGTGCCAGCAGCTTGGGTGGACAACTGAACTATGGCTACACCTTC
V: TRBV5-4
size: NA
J: TRBJ1-2
D: NA

CDR3: CASNVRRSNEKLFF
DNA: TGTGCCAGCAACGTCAGGAGGTCTAATGAAAAACTGTTTTTT
V: TRBV6-4
size: once
J: TRBJ1-4
D: NA

CDR3: CASRRGQGGANVLTF
DNA: TGTGCCAGCCGCAGGGGGCAGGGAGGGGCCAACGTCCTGACTTTC
V: TRBV6-6
size: NA
J: TRBJ2-6
D: TRBD1

CDR3: CASSLRGGKTTDTQYF
DNA: TGTGCCAGCAGCTTACGCGGGGGGAAAACTACAGATACGCAGTATTTT
V: TRBV7-2
size: few
J: TRBJ2-3
D: TRBD2

CDR3: CASSGGADTQYF
DNA: TGTGCCAGCAGCGGGGGGGCAGATACGCAGTATTTT
V: TRBV7-8
size: NA
J: TRBJ2-3
D: TRBD2

CDR3: CASRPGGSSRAFF
DNA: TGTGCCAGTAGACCCGGGGGGTCATCGAGAGCTTTCTTT
V: TRBV19
size: few
J: TRBJ1-1
D: NA

CDR3: CARGGLPNTGELFF
DNA: TGTGCCAGAGGGGGACTACCTAACACCGGGGAGCTGTTTTTT
V: TRBV11-2
size: once
J: TRBJ2-2
D: NA

CDR3: CASSPSAHRASYEQYF
DNA: TGTGCCAGTAGTCCTAGCGCCCACAGGGCTTCCTACGAGCAGTACTTC
V: TRBV19
size: once
J: TRBJ2-7
D: NA

CDR3: CASSSGQASSGNTIYF
DNA: TGCGCCAGCAGCTCCGGACAGGCCTCCTCTGGAAACACCATATATTTT
V: TRBV5-1
size: NA
J: TRBJ1-3
D: TRBD1

CDR3: CASSFEYF
DNA: TGTGCCAGCAGCTTTGAGTATTTT
V: TRBV12-1
size: NA
J: TRBJ2-3
D: NA

CDR3: CAWSSNYEQYF
DNA: TGTGCCTGGAGTTCTAATTACGAGCAGTACTTC
V: TRBV30
size: NA
J: TRBJ2-7
D: NA

CDR3: CASSSAEGQNTDTQYF
DNA: TGTGCCAGCAGTTCCGCTGAGGGACAAAACACAGATACGCAGTATTTT
V: TRBV6-5
size: NA
J: TRBJ2-3
D: NA

CDR3: CASSSPRDSAEAFF
DNA: TGTGCCAGCAGTTCCCCACGGGATAGCGCTGAAGCTTTCTTT
V: TRBV27
size: few
J: TRBJ1-1
D: NA

CDR3: CASSTTPGANYGYTF
DNA: TGTGCCAGTAGTACCACTCCGGGAGCTAACTATGGCTACACCTTC
V: TRBV19
size: NA
J: TRBJ1-2
D: NA

CDR3: CASSRAVQETQYF
DNA: TGTGCCAGCAGTAGGGCGGTCCAAGAGACCCAGTACTTC
V: TRBV6-5
size: NA
J: TRBJ2-5
D: NA

CDR3: CASIDRGSPLHF
DNA: TGTGCCAGCATTGACAGGGGGTCACCCCTCCACTTT
V: TRBV6-1
size: NA
J: TRBJ1-6
D: TRBD1

CDR3: CASSADGRGLVTEAFF
DNA: TGTGCCAGCAGCGCCGACGGCAGGGGGCTTGTTACTGAAGCTTTCTTT
V: TRBV11-2
size: once
J: TRBJ1-1
D: TRBD1

CDR3: CASSLRDRSDIQYF
DNA: TGTGCCAGCAGCTTACGGGACCGGTCGGACATTCAGTACTTC
V: TRBV5-4
size: NA
J: TRBJ2-4
D: NA

CDR3: CASSPEREQKTYNEQFF
DNA: TGTGCCAGCAGCCCTGAGCGGGAGCAAAAAACCTACAATGAGCAGTTCTTC
V: TRBV7-9
size: NA
J: TRBJ2-1
D: TRBD2

CDR3: CASSYSGAGNPYGYTF
DNA: TGTGCCAGCAGTTACTCGGGGGCGGGGAATCCCTATGGCTACACCTTC
V: TRBV6-5
size: few
J: TRBJ1-2
D: NA

CDR3: CASSYSRGAEQYF
DNA: TGTGCCAGCAGTTACTCGCGCGGGGCCGAGCAGTACTTC
V: TRBV6-5
size: NA
J: TRBJ2-7
D: NA

CDR3: CASSTRDLQQGTQYF
DNA: TGTGCCAGCAGCACCCGGGACTTGCAGCAAGGTACGCAGTATTTT
V: TRBV7-9
size: few
J: TRBJ2-3
D: NA

CDR3: CASSNRAVYEEKLFF
DNA: TGTGCCAGCAGCAACCGCGCCGTCTATGAGGAAAAACTGTTTTTT
V: TRBV11-1
size: NA
J: TRBJ1-4
D: NA

CDR3: CASSDLRGGYEQYF
DNA: TGTGCCAGCAGTGACTTGCGGGGCGGGTACGAGCAGTACTTC
V: TRBV2
size: NA
J: TRBJ2-7
D: NA

CDR3: CASSQARGDREGYTF
DNA: TGTGCCAGCAGCCAAGCGAGGGGAGACAGGGAAGGCTACACCTTC
V: TRBV4-2
size: few
J: TRBJ1-2
D: TRBD1

CDR3: CASRGAGELFF
DNA: TGTGCCAGCAGGGGGGCCGGGGAGCTGTTTTTT
V: TRBV2
size: NA
J: TRBJ2-2
D: NA

CDR3: CASSPPAGMDEQFF
DNA: TGTGCCAGTAGTCCTCCTGCAGGGATGGATGAGCAGTTCTTC
V: TRBV19
size: NA
J: TRBJ2-1
D: NA

CDR3: CASNRGGANTGELFF
DNA: TGTGCCAGTAATAGGGGGGGAGCGAACACCGGGGAGCTGTTTTTT
V: TRBV7-9
size: NA
J: TRBJ2-2
D: NA